This paragraph reports one TCR beta chain. The cohort comprised adults aged about 18 to 100 years residing in approximately 25 US areas. The study assigned cohorts using participant-reported clinical history. Donors of Cohort 3 who recovered were those that had two negative PCRs, clearance, or symptom resolution. The protocol was immunoSEQ multiplex PCR, while the TCRdb copy is restricted to in-frame clones and leaves out a portion. The table shows about 220,000 clones, with roughly 84% occurring only once. The sample comes from a study of blood T cell repertoires in COVID-19. On the study more broadly: T cells, B-cell-depleted T cells, or PBMCs supplied cDNA or gDNA.

Germline CDR1 reads KGHSH; CDR2 reads LQKENI. J gave up 0 bases and V 5 bases, and 3 bases lay outside the gene matches. The CDR3 is 15 residues long. Source material: PBMCs or T cells enriched from blood (not recorded which). The source is a woman in her thirties or forties who had recovered from COVID-19. This chain joins TRBV18 and TRBJ1-5; TRBD1 matches 8 bases. For the CDR3, the DNA is TGTGCCAGCTCAACAGGACAGGGTAGCAATCAGCCCCAGCATTTT. Protein product: CASSTGQGSNQPQHF.